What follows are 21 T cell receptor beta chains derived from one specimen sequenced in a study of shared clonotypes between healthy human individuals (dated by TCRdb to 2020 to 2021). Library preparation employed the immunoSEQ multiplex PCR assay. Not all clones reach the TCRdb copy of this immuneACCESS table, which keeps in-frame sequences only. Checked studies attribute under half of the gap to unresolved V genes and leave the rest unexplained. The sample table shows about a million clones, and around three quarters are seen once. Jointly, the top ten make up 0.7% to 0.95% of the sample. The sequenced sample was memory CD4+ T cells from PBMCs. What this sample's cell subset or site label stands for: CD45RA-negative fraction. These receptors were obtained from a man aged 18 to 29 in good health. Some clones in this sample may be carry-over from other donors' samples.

CDR3 DNA: TGCGCCAGCAGCCAAGAGAGGGGAGTTCATGAGCAGTTCTTC. This encodes CASSQERGVHEQFF. The rearrangement uses TRBV4-3 and TRBJ2-1; D may be TRBD1 or TRBD2 (5 bases each). Trimming took 0 bases from V and 8 from J, leaving 11 bases between them. Germline CDR1 is LGHNA and CDR2 is YSLEER. This CDR3 spans 14 amino acids.

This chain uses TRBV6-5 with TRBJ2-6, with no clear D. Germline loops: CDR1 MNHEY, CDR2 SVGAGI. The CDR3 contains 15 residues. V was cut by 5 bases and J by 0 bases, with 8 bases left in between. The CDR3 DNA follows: TGTGCCAGCAGTGGCTCGATCTCTGGGGCCAACGTCCTGACTTTC. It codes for CASSGSISGANVLTF.

The CDR3 nucleotides read TGCGCCAGCAGCTTGGAAGGGGCGAGAGAGCCCCAGCATTTT. Residues: CASSLEGAREPQHF. The chain links TRBV5-1 to TRBJ1-5, with D possibly matching TRBD1 (5 bases). V was trimmed by 0 bases and J by 8 bases, leaving 12 bases between them. CDR3 length: 14 residues. The V gene's germline CDR1 is SGHRS and CDR2 YFSETQ.

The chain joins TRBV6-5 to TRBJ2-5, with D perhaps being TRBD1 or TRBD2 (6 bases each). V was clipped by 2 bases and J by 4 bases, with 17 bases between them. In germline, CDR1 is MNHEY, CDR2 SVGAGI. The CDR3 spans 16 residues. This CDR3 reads CASSYVGGARIETQYF. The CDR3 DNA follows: TGTGCCAGCAGTTACGTGGGGGGCGCTCGGATAGAGACCCAGTACTTC.

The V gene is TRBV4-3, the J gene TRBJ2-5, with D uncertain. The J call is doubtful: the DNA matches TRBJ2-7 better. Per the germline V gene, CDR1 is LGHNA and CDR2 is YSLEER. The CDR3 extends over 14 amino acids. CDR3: CASSQDWKFREQYF. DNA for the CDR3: TGCGCCAGCAGCCAAGATTGGAAATTCCGCGAGCAGTACTTC.

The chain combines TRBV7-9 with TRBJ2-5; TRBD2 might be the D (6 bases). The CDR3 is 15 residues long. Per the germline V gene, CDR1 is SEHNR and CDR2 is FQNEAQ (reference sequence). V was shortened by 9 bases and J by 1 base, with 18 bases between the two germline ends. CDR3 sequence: CASQPRDFLQETQYF. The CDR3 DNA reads TGTGCCAGTCAGCCCCGGGACTTCCTCCAAGAGACCCAGTACTTC. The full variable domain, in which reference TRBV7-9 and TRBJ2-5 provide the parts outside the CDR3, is DTGVSQNPRHKITKRGQNVTFRCDPISEHNRLYWYRQTLGQGPEFLTYFQNEAQLEKSRLLSDRFSAERPKGSFSTLEIQRTEQGDSAMYLCASQPRDFLQETQYFGPGTRLLVL.

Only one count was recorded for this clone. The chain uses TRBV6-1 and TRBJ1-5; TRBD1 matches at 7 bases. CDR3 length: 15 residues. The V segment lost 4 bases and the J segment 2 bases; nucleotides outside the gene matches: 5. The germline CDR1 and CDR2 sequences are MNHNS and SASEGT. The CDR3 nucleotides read TGTGCCAGCAGTGCTTTCGGACAGGGCAATCAGCCCCAGCATTTT. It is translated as CASSAFGQGNQPQHF.

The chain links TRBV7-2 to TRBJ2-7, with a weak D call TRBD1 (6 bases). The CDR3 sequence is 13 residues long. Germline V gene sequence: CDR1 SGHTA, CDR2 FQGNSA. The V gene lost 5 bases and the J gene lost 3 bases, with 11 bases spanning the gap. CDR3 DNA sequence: TGTGCCAGCAGCCCCTACAGGGTCTACGAGCAGTACTTC. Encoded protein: CASSPYRVYEQYF.

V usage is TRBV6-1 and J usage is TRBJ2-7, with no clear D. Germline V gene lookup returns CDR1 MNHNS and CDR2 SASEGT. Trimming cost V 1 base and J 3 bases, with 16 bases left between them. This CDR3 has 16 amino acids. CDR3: CASSEVNRAFSYEQYF. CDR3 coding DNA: TGTGCCAGCAGTGAAGTAAACCGGGCCTTCAGCTACGAGCAGTACTTC.

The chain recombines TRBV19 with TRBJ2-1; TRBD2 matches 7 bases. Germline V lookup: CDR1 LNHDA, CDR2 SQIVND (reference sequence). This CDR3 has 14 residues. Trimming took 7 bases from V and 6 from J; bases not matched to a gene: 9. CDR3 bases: TGTGCCAGTAAGGGCGGGAGCTCTTTCAATGAGCAGTTCTTC. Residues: CASKGGSSFNEQFF. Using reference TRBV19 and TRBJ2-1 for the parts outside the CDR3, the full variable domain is DGGITQSPKYLFRKEGQNVTLSCEQNLNHDAMYWYRQDPGQGLRLIYYSQIVNDFQKGDIAEGYSVSREKKESFPLTVTSAQKNPTAFYLCASKGGSSFNEQFFGPGTRLTVL.

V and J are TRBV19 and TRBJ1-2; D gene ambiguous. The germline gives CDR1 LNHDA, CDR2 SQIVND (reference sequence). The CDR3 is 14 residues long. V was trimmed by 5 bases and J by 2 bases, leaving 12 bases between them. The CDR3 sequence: CASSFQAGNYGYTF. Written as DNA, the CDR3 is TGTGCCAGTAGTTTTCAGGCGGGGAACTATGGCTACACCTTC.

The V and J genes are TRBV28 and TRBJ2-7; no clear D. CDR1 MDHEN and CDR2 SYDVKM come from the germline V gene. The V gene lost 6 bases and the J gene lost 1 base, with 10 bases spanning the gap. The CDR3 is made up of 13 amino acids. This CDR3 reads CASSMATSYEQYF. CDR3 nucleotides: TGTGCCAGCAGCATGGCTACGTCCTACGAGCAGTACTTC.

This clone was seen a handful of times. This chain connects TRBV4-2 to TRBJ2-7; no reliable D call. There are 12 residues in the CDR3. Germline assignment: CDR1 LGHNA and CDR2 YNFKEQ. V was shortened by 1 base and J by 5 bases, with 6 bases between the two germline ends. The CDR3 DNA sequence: TGTGCCAGCAGCCAAGTAGGAGACGAGCAGTACTTC. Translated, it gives CASSQVGDEQYF.

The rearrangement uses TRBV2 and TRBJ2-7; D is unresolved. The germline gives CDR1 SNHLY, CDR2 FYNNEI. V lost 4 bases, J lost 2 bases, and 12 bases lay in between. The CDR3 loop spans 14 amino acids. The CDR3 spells CASSVLVIPYEQYF. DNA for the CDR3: TGTGCCAGCAGTGTCCTAGTAATCCCCTACGAGCAGTACTTC.

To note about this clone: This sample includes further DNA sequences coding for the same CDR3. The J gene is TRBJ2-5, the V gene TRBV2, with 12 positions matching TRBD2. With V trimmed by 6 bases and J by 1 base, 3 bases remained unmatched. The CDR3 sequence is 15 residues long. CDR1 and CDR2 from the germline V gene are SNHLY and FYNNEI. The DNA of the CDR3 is TGTGCCAGCAGGGAGGGACTAGCGGGCCAAGAGACCCAGTACTTC. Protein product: CASREGLAGQETQYF.

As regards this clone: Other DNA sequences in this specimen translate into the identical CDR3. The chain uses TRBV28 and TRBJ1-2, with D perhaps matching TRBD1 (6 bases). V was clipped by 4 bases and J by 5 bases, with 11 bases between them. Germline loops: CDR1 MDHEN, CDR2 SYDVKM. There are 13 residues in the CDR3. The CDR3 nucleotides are TGTGCCAGCAGTTCAGGGGTAGGGTATGGCTACACCTTC. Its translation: CASSSGVGYGYTF.

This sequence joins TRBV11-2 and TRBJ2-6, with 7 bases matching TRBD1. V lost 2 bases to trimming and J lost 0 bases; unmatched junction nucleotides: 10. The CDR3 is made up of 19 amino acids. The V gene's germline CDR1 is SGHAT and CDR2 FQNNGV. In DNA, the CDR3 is TGTGCCAGCAGCTTACCCCTACAGGGGCCCCTCTCTGGGGCCAACGTCCTGACTTTC. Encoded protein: CASSLPLQGPLSGANVLTF.

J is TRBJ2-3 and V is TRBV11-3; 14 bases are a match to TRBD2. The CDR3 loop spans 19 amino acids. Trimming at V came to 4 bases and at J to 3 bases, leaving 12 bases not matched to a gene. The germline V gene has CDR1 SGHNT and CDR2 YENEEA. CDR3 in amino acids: CASSSRGVTSGRGTDTQYF. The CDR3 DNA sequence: TGTGCCAGCAGCTCGAGGGGGGTGACTAGCGGGAGGGGAACAGATACGCAGTATTTT.

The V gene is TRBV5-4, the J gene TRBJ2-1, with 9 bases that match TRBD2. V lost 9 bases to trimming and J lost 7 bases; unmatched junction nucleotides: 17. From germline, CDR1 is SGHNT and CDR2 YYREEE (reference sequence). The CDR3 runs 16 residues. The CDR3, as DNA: TGTGCCACCAACGCTGGCGGGAGGGCCTCGAATAATGAGCAGTTCTTC. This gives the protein CATNAGGRASNNEQFF.

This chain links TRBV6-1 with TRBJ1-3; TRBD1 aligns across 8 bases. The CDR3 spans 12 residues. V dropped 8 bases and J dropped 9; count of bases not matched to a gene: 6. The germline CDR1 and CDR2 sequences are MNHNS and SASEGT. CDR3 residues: CASSDRVFTIYF. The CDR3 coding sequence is TGTGCCAGCTCGGACAGGGTTTTCACCATATATTTT.

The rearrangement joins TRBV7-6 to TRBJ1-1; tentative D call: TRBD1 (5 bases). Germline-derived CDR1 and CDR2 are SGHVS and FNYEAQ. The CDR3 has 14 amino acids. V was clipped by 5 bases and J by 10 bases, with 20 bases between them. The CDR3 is CASSPAQGSSGAFF. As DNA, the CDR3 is TGTGCCAGCAGCCCCGCCCAGGGAAGTAGTGGAGCTTTCTTT.